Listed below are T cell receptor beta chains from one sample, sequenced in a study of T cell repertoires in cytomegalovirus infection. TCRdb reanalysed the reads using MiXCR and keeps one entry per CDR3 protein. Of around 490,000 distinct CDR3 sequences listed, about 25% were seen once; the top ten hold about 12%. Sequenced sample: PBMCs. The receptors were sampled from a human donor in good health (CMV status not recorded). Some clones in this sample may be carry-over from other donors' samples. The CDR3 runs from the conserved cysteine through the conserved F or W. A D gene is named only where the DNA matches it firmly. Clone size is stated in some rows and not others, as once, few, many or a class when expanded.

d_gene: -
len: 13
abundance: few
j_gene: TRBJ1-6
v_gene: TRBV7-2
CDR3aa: CASSGPHNSPLHF
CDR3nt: TGTGCCAGCAGTGGCCCTCATAATTCACCCCTCCACTTT

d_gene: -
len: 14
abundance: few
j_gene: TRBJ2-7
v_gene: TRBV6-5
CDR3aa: CASTDRDGDYEQYF
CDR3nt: TGTGCCAGCACTGACCGGGACGGAGACTACGAGCAGTACTTC

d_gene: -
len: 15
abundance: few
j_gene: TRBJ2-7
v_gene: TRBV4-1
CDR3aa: CASSQGGPGSYEQYF
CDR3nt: TGCGCCAGCAGCCAAGGAGGGCCCGGCTCCTACGAGCAGTACTTC

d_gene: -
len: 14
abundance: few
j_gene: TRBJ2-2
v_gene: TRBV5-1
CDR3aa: CASSPDGNTGELFF
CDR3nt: TGCGCCAGCAGCCCGGACGGTAACACCGGGGAGCTGTTTTTT

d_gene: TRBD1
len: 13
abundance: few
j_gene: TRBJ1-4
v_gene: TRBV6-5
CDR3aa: CASSLGTDEKLFF
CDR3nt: TGTGCCAGCAGTCTAGGGACAGATGAAAAACTGTTTTTT

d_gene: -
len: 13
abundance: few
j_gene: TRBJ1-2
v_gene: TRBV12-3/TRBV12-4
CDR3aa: CASTSDIFYGYTF
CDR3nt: TGTGCCAGCACCAGCGACATCTTCTATGGCTACACCTTC

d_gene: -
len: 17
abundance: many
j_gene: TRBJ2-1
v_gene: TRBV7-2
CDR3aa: CASSLDAYDSSYNEQFF
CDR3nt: TGTGCCAGCAGCTTAGATGCCTACGACTCCTCCTACAATGAGCAGTTCTTC

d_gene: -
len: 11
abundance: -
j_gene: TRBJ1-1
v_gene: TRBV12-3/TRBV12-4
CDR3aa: CASSLMGIAFF
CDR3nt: TGTGCCAGCAGTTTAATGGGAATTGCTTTCTTT

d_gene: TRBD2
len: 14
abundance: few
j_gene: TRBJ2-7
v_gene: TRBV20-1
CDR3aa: CSARWGGSIYEQYF
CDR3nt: TGCAGTGCCAGATGGGGCGGGAGCATCTACGAGCAGTACTTC

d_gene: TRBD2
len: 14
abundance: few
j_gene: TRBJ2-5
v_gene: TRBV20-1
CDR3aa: CSARSLAGEETQYF
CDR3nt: TGCAGTGCTAGAAGCCTAGCGGGAGAAGAGACCCAGTACTTC

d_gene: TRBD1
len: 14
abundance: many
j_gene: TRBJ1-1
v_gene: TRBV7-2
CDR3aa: CASSMTGGNTEAFF
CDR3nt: TGTGCCAGCAGCATGACAGGGGGAAACACTGAAGCTTTCTTT

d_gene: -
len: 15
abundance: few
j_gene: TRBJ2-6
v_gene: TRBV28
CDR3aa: CASRETGTGANVLTF
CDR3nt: TGTGCCAGCAGGGAAACAGGGACTGGGGCCAACGTCCTGACTTTC

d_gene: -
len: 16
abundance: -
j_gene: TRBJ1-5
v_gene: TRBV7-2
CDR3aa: CAGSLVPLISNQPQHF
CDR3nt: TGTGCCGGCAGCTTAGTCCCCCTAATAAGCAATCAGCCCCAGCATTTT

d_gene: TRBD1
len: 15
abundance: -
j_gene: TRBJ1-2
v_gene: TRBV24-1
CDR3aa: CATSDAGTGYYGYTF
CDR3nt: TGTGCCACCAGTGATGCCGGGACAGGGTACTATGGCTACACCTTC

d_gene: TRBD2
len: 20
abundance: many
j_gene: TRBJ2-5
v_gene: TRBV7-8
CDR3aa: CASSSRRLAGEVPRQETQYF
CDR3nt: TGTGCCAGCAGCTCCAGGCGTCTAGCGGGAGAAGTTCCTAGGCAAGAGACCCAGTACTTC

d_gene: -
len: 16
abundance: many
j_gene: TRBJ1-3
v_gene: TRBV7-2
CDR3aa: CASSLARAAQGNTIYF
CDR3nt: TGTGCCAGCAGCTTAGCTCGGGCCGCGCAAGGAAACACCATATATTTT

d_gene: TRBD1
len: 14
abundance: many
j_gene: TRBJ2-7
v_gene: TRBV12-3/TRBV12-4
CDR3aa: CASSPPGQGIQAYF
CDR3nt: TGTGCCAGCAGTCCTCCGGGACAGGGGATTCAAGCGTACTTC

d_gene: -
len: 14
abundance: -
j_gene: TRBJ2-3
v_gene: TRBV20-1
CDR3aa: CSARGGDGLDTQYF
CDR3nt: TGCAGTGCTAGAGGAGGGGACGGTCTAGATACGCAGTATTTT

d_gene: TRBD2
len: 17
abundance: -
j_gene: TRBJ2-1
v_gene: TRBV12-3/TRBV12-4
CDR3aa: CASSLGGLAGRSNEQFF
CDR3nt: TGTGCCAGCAGTTTGGGGGGACTAGCGGGACGATCGAATGAGCAGTTCTTC

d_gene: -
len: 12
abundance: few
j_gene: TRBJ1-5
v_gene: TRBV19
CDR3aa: CATGGFFQPQHF
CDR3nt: TGTGCCACCGGAGGATTTTTTCAGCCCCAGCATTTT

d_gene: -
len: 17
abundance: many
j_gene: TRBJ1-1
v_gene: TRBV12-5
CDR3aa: CASGLVPGTGMNTEAFF
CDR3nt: TGTGCTAGTGGTTTGGTACCCGGGACGGGGATGAACACTGAAGCTTTCTTT

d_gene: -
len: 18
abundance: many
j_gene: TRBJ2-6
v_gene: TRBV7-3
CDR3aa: CASSPQGAPSSGANVLTF
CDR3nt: TGTGCCAGCAGCCCTCAGGGAGCGCCGAGCTCTGGGGCCAACGTCCTGACTTTC

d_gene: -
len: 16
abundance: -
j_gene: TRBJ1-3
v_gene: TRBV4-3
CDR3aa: CASSQDGGFRGNTIYF
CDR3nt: TGCGCCAGCAGCCAAGATGGGGGGTTTCGCGGAAACACCATATATTTT

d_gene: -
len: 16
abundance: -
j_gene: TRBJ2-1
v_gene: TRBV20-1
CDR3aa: CSASLSDERTVDEQFF
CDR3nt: TGCAGTGCTAGCTTATCTGATGAGCGTACAGTGGATGAGCAGTTCTTC

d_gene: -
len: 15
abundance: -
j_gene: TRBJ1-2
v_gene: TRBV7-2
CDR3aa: CASSLDLGTYYGYTF
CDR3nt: TGTGCCAGCAGCCTAGACCTTGGGACGTATTATGGCTACACCTTC

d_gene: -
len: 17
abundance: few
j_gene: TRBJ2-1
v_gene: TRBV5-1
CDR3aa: CASSLGLRVPPYNEQFF
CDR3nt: TGCGCCAGCAGCTTGGGGTTGCGCGTGCCGCCTTACAATGAGCAGTTCTTC

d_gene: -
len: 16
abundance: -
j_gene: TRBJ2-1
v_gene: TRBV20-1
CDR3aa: CSAIGRQKFGYNEQFF
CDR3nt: TGCAGTGCGATAGGCCGGCAGAAGTTCGGCTACAATGAGCAGTTCTTC

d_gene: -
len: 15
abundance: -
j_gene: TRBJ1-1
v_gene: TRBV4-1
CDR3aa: CASSEEMAVNTEAFF
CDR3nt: TGCGCCAGCAGCGAGGAGATGGCGGTGAACACTGAAGCTTTCTTT

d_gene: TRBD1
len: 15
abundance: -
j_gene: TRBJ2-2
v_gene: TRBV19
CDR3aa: CASSARTGRTGELFF
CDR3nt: TGTGCCAGTAGTGCCCGGACAGGGAGGACCGGGGAGCTGTTTTTT

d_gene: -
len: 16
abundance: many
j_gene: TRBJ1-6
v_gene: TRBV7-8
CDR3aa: CASSLFGADNNSPLHF
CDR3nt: TGTGCCAGCAGCTTATTTGGCGCAGACAATAATTCACCCCTCCACTTT

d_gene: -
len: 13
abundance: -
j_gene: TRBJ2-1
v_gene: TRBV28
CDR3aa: CASTPFPQGEQFF
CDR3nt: TGTGCCAGCACCCCCTTTCCCCAGGGTGAGCAGTTCTTC

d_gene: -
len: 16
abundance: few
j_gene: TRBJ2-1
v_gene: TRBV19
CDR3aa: CASSIDQGSSPNEQFF
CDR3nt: TGTGCCAGTAGTATAGATCAGGGGTCCTCCCCCAATGAGCAGTTCTTC

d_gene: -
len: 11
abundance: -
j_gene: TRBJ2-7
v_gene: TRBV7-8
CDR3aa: CASTFTYEQYF
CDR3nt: TGTGCCAGCACCTTTACCTACGAGCAGTACTTC

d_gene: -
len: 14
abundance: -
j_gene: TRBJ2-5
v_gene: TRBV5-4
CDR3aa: CASSPRLVAETQYF
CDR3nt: TGTGCCAGCAGTCCCAGACTAGTCGCAGAGACCCAGTACTTC

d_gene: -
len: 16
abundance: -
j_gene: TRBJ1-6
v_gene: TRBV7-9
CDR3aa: CASSLFPDAKGSPLHF
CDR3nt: TGTGCCAGCAGCTTATTTCCGGACGCGAAGGGGTCACCCCTCCACTTT

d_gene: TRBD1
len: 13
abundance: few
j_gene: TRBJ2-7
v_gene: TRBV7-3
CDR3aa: CASSLGDRGEQYF
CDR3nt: TGTGCCAGCAGCTTAGGTGACAGGGGCGAGCAGTACTTC

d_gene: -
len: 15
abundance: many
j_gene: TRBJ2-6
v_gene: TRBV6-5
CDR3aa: CASSWTNSGANVLTF
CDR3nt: TGTGCCAGCAGTTGGACAAATTCTGGGGCCAACGTCCTGACTTTC

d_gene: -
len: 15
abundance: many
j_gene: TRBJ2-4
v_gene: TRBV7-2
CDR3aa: CASSRVGGGANIQYF
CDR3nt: TGTGCCAGCAGCCGAGTAGGGGGGGGCGCAAACATTCAGTACTTC

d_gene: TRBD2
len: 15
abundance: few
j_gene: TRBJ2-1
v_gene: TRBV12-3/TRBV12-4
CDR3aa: CASSRQAGGGNEQFF
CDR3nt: TGTGCCAGCAGTAGACAAGCGGGAGGGGGCAATGAGCAGTTCTTC

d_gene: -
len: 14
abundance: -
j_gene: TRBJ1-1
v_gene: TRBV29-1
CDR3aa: CSVEYTTGGTEAFF
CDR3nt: TGCAGCGTTGAATATACGACGGGGGGAACTGAAGCTTTCTTT

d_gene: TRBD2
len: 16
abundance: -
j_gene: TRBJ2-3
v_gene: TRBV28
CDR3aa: CASSFLTGGPGDTQYF
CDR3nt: TGTGCCAGCAGTTTTTTAACGGGAGGGCCAGGAGATACGCAGTATTTT

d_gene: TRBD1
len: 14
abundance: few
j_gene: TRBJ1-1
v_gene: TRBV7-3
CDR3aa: CASSTGTGGAGAFF
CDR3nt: TGTGCCAGCAGCACAGGGACAGGGGGCGCCGGGGCTTTCTTT

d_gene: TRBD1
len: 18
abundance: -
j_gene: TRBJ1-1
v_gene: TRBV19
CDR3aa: CASSILFGRGGANTEAFF
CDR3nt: TGTGCCAGTAGTATCCTCTTTGGCAGGGGGGGAGCGAACACTGAAGCTTTCTTT

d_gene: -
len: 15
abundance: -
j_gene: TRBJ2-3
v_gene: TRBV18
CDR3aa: CASSPMSVSTDTQYF
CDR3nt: TGTGCCAGCTCACCGATGTCAGTGAGCACAGATACGCAGTATTTT

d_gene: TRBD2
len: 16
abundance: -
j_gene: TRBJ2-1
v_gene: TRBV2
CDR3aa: CASSPGLADFNNEQFF
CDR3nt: TGTGCCAGCAGTCCGGGACTAGCGGACTTCAACAATGAGCAGTTCTTC

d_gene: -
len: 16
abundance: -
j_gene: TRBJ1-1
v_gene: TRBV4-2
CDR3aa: CASSQAPLGLKTEAFF
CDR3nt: TGTGCCAGCAGCCAAGCCCCGTTAGGGTTGAAAACTGAAGCTTTCTTT

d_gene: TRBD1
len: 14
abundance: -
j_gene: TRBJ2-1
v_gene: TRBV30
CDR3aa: CAWSTGGTYNEQFF
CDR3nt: TGTGCCTGGAGTACAGGGGGAACCTACAATGAGCAGTTCTTC

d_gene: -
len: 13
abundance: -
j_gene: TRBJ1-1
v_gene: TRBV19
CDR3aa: CATLNQMNTEAFF
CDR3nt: TGTGCCACGCTGAACCAGATGAACACTGAAGCTTTCTTT

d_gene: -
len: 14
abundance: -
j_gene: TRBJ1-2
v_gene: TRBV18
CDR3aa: CASSNAGTNYGYTF
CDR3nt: TGTGCCAGCTCAAATGCGGGAACTAACTATGGCTACACCTTC

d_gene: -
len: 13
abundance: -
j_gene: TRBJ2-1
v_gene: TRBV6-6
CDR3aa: CASSYRVDNEQFF
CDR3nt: TGTGCCAGCAGTTATAGGGTCGACAATGAGCAGTTCTTC

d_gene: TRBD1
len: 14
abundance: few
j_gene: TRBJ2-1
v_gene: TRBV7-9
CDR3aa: CASSSDGQGNEQFF
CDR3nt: TGTGCCAGCAGCTCCGACGGACAGGGGAATGAGCAGTTCTTC

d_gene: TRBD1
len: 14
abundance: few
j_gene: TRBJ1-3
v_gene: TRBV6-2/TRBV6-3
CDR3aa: CASSPVGQGKTIYF
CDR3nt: TGTGCCAGCAGTCCCGTCGGACAGGGGAAGACCATATATTTT

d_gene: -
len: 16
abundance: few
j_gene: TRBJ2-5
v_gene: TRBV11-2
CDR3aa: CASSLRLPTGMETQYF
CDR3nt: TGTGCCAGCAGCTTACGCCTACCCACGGGGATGGAGACCCAGTACTTC

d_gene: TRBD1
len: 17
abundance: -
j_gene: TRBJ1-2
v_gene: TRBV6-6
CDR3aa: CASRPRAGGPQQEGYTF
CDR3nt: TGTGCCAGCCGCCCCCGGGCAGGGGGACCCCAACAGGAAGGCTACACCTTC

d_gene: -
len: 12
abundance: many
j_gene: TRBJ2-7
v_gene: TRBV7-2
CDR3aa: CASSFSVYEQYF
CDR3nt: TGTGCCAGCAGCTTTAGTGTCTACGAGCAGTACTTC